This TCR beta chain comes out of a study of cytomegalovirus exposure and HLA in healthy donors. The overall study: The same platform as the approximately 670 first-cohort repertoires was used for the roughly 130 validation repertoires, a later analysis reported.

Assay used: immunoSEQ multiplex PCR; TCRdb lists only in-frame clones, some missing. Of 100,000 to 120,000 clones in the sample, under 85% were seen once. Separate from the approximately 700-subject first cohort was the approximately 110-subject validation cohort, to which the donors belonged. The study, taken as a whole, reports: Reports showed the classifier diagnosing cytomegalovirus status with high specificity and sensitivity. Most sequenced TCRs were rare (though some public TCRs occurred in many donors).

Comment on this clone: The antigen is unknown.

Sequencing was performed on PBMCs. The TCR sequence derives from a woman aged 18-35 years in good health and CMV-seronegative.

CDR3 sequence reads: CASRWTGSSNSPLHF. CDR3 nucleotides: TGCGCCAGCAGATGGACTGGGAGTTCTAATTCACCCCTCCACTTT. This chain connects TRBV5-1 to TRBJ1-6, with unresolved D. The CDR3 contains 15 residues. V was pared by 5 bases and J by 6 bases, with 15 bases between. Per germline, CDR1 SGHRS and CDR2 YFSETQ.